This T cell receptor beta chain was documented in a study of B cell selection in AIRE deficiency. Study results and caveats: About 30.6% of healthy-donor shared Treg TCRbeta sequences appeared in patient Tconv cells. With only TCRbeta sequenced, less than 45% of shared healthy Treg sequences overlapped Tconv. Of a few thousand shared Treg TCRbeta sequences, over 25% were healthy-only, approximately 9% patient-only.

Original processing notes: Patients' conventional T cells yielded 1.1x10^5 or so distinct TCRbeta sequences; donors' about 1.3x10^5. Here immunoSEQ multiplex PCR was the method, and the copy in TCRdb shows in-frame clones only, minus some. V, J and clone size reflect that table, while D and trimming were determined from the DNA. Found here are about 24,000 clones, 95% to 96% of them singletons; the top ten hold around 0.17%. Note on this clone: The target antigen is unknown.

The sorted conventional CD4 T cells were gated as CD4+CD127+. CDR3 size: 10 residues. The germline CDR1 and CDR2 sequences are DFQATT and SNEGSKA (reference sequence). V dropped 4 bases and J dropped 4 bases, with 5 bases sitting between them. The chain links TRBV20-1 to TRBJ2-7; D is unresolved. This TCR derives from a human donor in good health. Specimen: CD4+CD127+ conventional T cells sorted from PBMCs. CDR3 in amino acids: CSAKLYEQYF. CDR3 DNA sequence: TGCAGTGCTAAGTTGTACGAGCAGTACTTC.